The sequence of this TCR beta chain was determined in a study of OX40 agonist ivuxolimab in advanced cancers. Measured with immunoSEQ multiplex PCR; TCRdb has only the in-frame clones, and not every one. The repertoire holds about 77,000 clones, with 80% to 90% as singletons. Trimming took off 1 base at V and 5 bases at J, with 11 bases between the two ends. Germline lookup yields CDR1 SEHNR and CDR2 FQNEAQ (reference sequence). The CDR3 length is 14 residues. This clonotype originated in an adult with an advanced solid tumor such as melanoma, head and neck, liver or kidney cancer. The sample was CD4+ or CD8+ T cells sorted from blood, taken in a trial of the OX40 agonist ivuxolimab. The chain has TRBV7-9 and TRBJ1-2, with D possibly being TRBD1 (5 bases). The CDR3 nucleotides read TGTGCCAGCAGCTTAGTGACGGGGCAATATGGCTACACCTTC. Translated, it gives CASSLVTGQYGYTF.